Listed here are 24 T cell receptor beta chains from one sample, sequenced in a study of beta chain features in type 1 diabetes. Sequenced material consisted of expressed TCRB transcripts (all of the isolated RNA was reverse transcribed). Measured with immunoSEQ multiplex PCR; TCRdb has only the in-frame clones, and not every one. The table includes about 360,000 clones, roughly an eighth detected once. The sequencing input was naive CD4+ T cells from blood. The source is a man aged 18-30 years in good health.

V and J are TRBV7-2 and TRBJ2-1, with TRBD2 matching 8 bases. Germline V CDR1 and CDR2: SGHTA, FQGNSA. J was trimmed by 3 bases and V by 1 base; bases with no gene match: 5. This CDR3 comprises 16 residues. The CDR3 region is CASSLGLRGDYNEQFF. The CDR3 DNA reads as TGTGCCAGCAGCTTAGGTTTGCGGGGGGACTACAATGAGCAGTTCTTC.

The rearrangement links TRBV18 to TRBJ2-3; D gene unclear. CDR1 is KGHSH, CDR2 LQKENI, per germline. V was cut by 1 base and J by 0 bases, with 8 bases left in between. The CDR3 is 15 amino acids. In DNA, the CDR3 is TGTGCCAGCTCACCACAAGAGGCTAGCACAGATACGCAGTATTTT. Amino acid sequence: CASSPQEASTDTQYF.

This chain joins TRBV6-5 and TRBJ2-5; 10 nucleotides match TRBD1. The germline V gene has CDR1 MNHEY and CDR2 SVGAGI. The CDR3 has 15 amino acids. V shed 6 bases and J 5 bases; nucleotides not matched to a gene: 9. CDR3 nucleotide sequence: TGTGCCAGCAGCTTGGGACAGGGGATTGTGGAGACCCAGTACTTC. Translation gives CASSLGQGIVETQYF.

This clone occurred a few times. The CDR3 DNA follows: TGTGCCTGGAGTGTATTACTGGTTTGGGGGGGGGCCAAAAACATTCAGTACTTC. This gives the protein CAWSVLLVWGGAKNIQYF. The rearrangement uses TRBV30 and TRBJ2-4; TRBD2 agrees at 7 bases. With 0 bases clipped from V and 1 base from J, the junction kept 12 bases outside the gene matches. CDR1 is GTSNPN and CDR2 is SVGIG in the germline V gene (reference sequence). This CDR3 has 18 amino acids.

This clone was observed a few times. V and J are TRBV5-4 and TRBJ1-2, with D tentatively TRBD1 (6 bases). Trimming stripped 0 bases from V and 5 bases from J, with 11 bases between. The CDR3 sequence is 14 residues long. CDR1 SGHNT and CDR2 YYREEE come from the germline V gene (reference sequence). The CDR3 DNA reads TGTGCCAGCAGCTTGGTGGGCAGGGGTTATGGCTACACCTTC. It encodes CASSLVGRGYGYTF.

This clone has just a few counts. CDR3 in amino acids: CASSELAGGGTDTQYF. Written as DNA, the CDR3 is TGTGCCAGCAGCGAACTAGCGGGGGGAGGCACAGATACGCAGTATTTT. This chain uses TRBV7-9 with TRBJ2-3; 12 bases match TRBD2. CDR3 length equals 16 residues. Germline V gives CDR1 SEHNR, CDR2 FQNEAQ (reference sequence). The ends lost 5 bases at V and 1 base at J; junction bases unmatched: 4.

The CDR3 is CASSLVVRDTEAFF. As DNA, the CDR3 is TGTGCCAGCAGCTTAGTGGTGAGGGACACTGAAGCTTTCTTT. The chain carries TRBV7-2 and TRBJ1-1; D not resolved. V was cut by 1 base and J by 3 bases, with 9 bases left in between. The CDR3 runs 14 residues. Germline-derived CDR1 and CDR2 are SGHTA and FQGNSA.

This clone has only a few counts. V is TRBV7-9 and J is TRBJ2-1, with 8 bases that match TRBD2. The CDR3 contains 15 residues. CDR1 and CDR2 from the germline V gene are SEHNR and FQNEAQ (reference sequence). The trim removed 3 bases at V and 2 bases at J, leaving 3 bases unmatched. CDR3 protein: CASSFGGGAYNEQFF. For the CDR3, the DNA is TGTGCCAGCAGCTTCGGGGGGGGAGCCTACAATGAGCAGTTCTTC. The full variable domain, completed using reference TRBV7-9 and TRBJ2-1, is DTGVSQNPRHKITKRGQNVTFRCDPISEHNRLYWYRQTLGQGPEFLTYFQNEAQLEKSRLLSDRFSAERPKGSFSTLEIQRTEQGDSAMYLCASSFGGGAYNEQFFGPGTRLTVL.

This clone was found a few times. The chain uses TRBV13 and TRBJ2-1; D is perhaps TRBD1 (6 bases). The CDR3 contains 18 residues. V was shortened by 4 bases and J by 0 bases, with 19 bases between the two germline ends. Per germline, CDR1 PRHDT and CDR2 FYEKMQ (reference sequence). The CDR3 loop is CASSSFSWGRSSYNEQFF. The CDR3 DNA reads as TGTGCCAGCAGCTCATTCTCTTGGGGGCGGAGCTCCTACAATGAGCAGTTCTTC.

The V and J genes are TRBV29-1 and TRBJ2-1, with 13 nucleotides matching TRBD2. Germline V gene data show CDR1 as SQVTM and CDR2 as ANQGSEA. The V segment lost 7 bases and the J segment 4 bases; nucleotides outside the gene matches: 4. The CDR3 spans 14 residues. In DNA, the CDR3 is TGCAGCGCGCTGGGACTAGCGGGGTACAATGAGCAGTTCTTC. It is translated as CSALGLAGYNEQFF.

The table lists this clone with a few counts. CDR3 nucleotides: TGCGCCAGCCGGACAGCAACTAATGAAAAACTGTTTTTT. Its translation is CASRTATNEKLFF. This sequence joins TRBV5-1 and TRBJ1-4; a weak D match, TRBD1 (6 bases). Trimming removed 7 bases from V and 0 bases from J, with 7 bases in between. The CDR3 is made up of 13 amino acids. The germline V gene has CDR1 SGHRS and CDR2 YFSETQ. Complete variable domain (other parts from reference TRBV5-1 and TRBJ1-4): KAGVTQTPRYLIKTRGQQVTLSCSPISGHRSVSWYQQTPGQGLQFLFEYFSETQRNKGNFPGRFSGRQFSNSRSEMNVSTLELGDSALYLCASRTATNEKLFFGSGTQLSVL.

This clone has just a few counts. The chain employs TRBV19 and TRBJ2-5; 7 bases fit TRBD2. CDR1 and CDR2 from the germline V gene are LNHDA and SQIVND (reference sequence). The length of the CDR3 is 13 residues. J lost 5 bases, V lost 7 bases, and 7 bases had no gene match. The CDR3 bases are TGTGCCAGTAACAGCGGGATGAGGGAGACCCAGTACTTC. Translation: CASNSGMRETQYF.

In this sample, this clone turned up a few times. The V and J genes are TRBV29-1 and TRBJ1-1, with TRBD1 matching 8 bases. V was pared by 7 bases and J by 0 bases, with 4 bases of the junction left unmatched. CDR1 and CDR2 (germline): SQVTM, ANQGSEA. The CDR3 loop spans 13 amino acids. Written as DNA, the CDR3 is TGCAGCGGACAGGGGAACATGAACACTGAAGCTTTCTTT. Its protein product is CSGQGNMNTEAFF.

The chain carries TRBV6-5 and TRBJ1-5, with unresolved D. V lost 4 bases, J lost 0 bases, and 7 bases lay in between. Per germline, CDR1 MNHEY and CDR2 SVGAGI. This CDR3 region has 14 residues. CDR3 nucleotide sequence: TGTGCCAGCAGTTTTAGAAATAGCAATCAGCCCCAGCATTTT. Encoded protein: CASSFRNSNQPQHF.

This clone was seen a handful of times. The chain links TRBV30 to TRBJ2-7; 8 bases are a match to TRBD1. The germline gives CDR1 GTSNPN, CDR2 SVGIG (reference sequence). The CDR3 totals 12 residues. Trimming removed 5 bases from V and 0 bases from J; junction bases left unmatched: 0. CDR3 sequence reads: CAWGQGSYEQYF. As DNA, the CDR3 is TGTGCCTGGGGACAGGGCTCCTACGAGCAGTACTTC. The full variable domain, in which reference TRBV30 and TRBJ2-7 provide the parts outside the CDR3, is SQTIHQWPATLVQPVGSPLSLECTVEGTSNPNLYWYRQAAGRGLQLLFYSVGIGQISSEVPQNLSASRPQDRQFILSSKKLLLSDSGFYLCAWGQGSYEQYFGPGTRLTVT.

The chain employs TRBV5-1 and TRBJ1-3; D possibly corresponds to TRBD1 (5 bases). Germline V gives CDR1 SGHRS, CDR2 YFSETQ. V was pared by 2 bases and J by 4 bases, with 10 bases between. The CDR3 is 14 amino acids. Here the CDR3 reads CASSLGDFGNTIYF. The CDR3 DNA reads TGCGCCAGCAGCTTAGGGGACTTCGGAAACACCATATATTTT.

This chain uses TRBV25-1 with TRBJ2-3, with 8 bases that match TRBD1. CDR3 length: 15 amino acids. CDR1 MGHDK and CDR2 SYGVNS come from the germline V gene. After removal of 6 bases from V and 1 base from J, the junction contained 6 bases not matched to a gene. CDR3 protein: CASRQDREGTDTQYF. The CDR3 DNA follows: TGTGCCAGCAGGCAGGACAGGGAAGGCACAGATACGCAGTATTTT.

The CDR3: CASSSAARSNYGYTF. The CDR3, as DNA: TGTGCCAGCAGCTCTGCGGCCAGATCTAACTATGGCTACACCTTC. The J gene is TRBJ1-2, the V gene TRBV7-6; no definite D call. Germline CDR1 SGHVS, CDR2 FNYEAQ. The CDR3 sequence is 15 residues long. Trimming pared 4 bases from V and 0 bases from J, leaving 12 bases between.

The chain employs TRBV9 and TRBJ1-2; TRBD1 matches 7 bases. CDR1 SGDLS and CDR2 YYNGEE come from the germline V gene. Trimming took 3 bases from V and 4 from J; bases not matched to a gene: 9. The CDR3 length is 15 residues. The CDR3 is CASSARDREIYGYTF. CDR3 DNA: TGTGCCAGCAGCGCTCGGGACAGAGAAATCTATGGCTACACCTTC.

The chain employs TRBV2 and TRBJ1-5; D unclear. The V gene's germline CDR1 is SNHLY and CDR2 FYNNEI. The CDR3 consists of 13 residues. V was shortened by 4 bases and J by 12 bases, with 16 bases between the two germline ends. The CDR3 is CASSGERDLDQHF. The CDR3 DNA is TGTGCCAGCAGTGGAGAGCGAGATCTCGACCAGCATTTT.

A few counts support this clone. The genes are TRBV18 and TRBJ2-7, with D uncertain. V was shortened by 0 bases and J by 5 bases, with 8 bases between the two germline ends. Germline assignment: CDR1 KGHSH and CDR2 LQKENI. The CDR3 spans 13 residues. CDR3: CASSPPGTHEQYF. CDR3 bases: TGTGCCAGCTCACCACCGGGCACTCACGAGCAGTACTTC.

This clone was observed a few times. J is TRBJ2-2 and V is TRBV7-2, with a tentative D call TRBD1 (6 bases). Trimming removed 2 bases at V and 1 base at J, with 11 bases between. Germline CDR1 SGHTA, CDR2 FQGNSA. This CDR3 has 16 amino acids. CDR3 residues: CASSLLGALNTGELFF. The CDR3, as DNA: TGTGCCAGCAGCTTACTGGGGGCCTTGAACACCGGGGAGCTGTTTTTT.

This clone appeared a few times. The chain's CDR3 is CASSLFTGGAHEQYF. In DNA, the CDR3 is TGTGCCAGCAGCTTGTTTACAGGGGGCGCGCACGAGCAGTACTTC. The chain carries TRBV5-4 and TRBJ2-7, with 9 bases matching TRBD1. With 1 base clipped from V and 5 bases from J, the junction kept 7 bases outside the gene matches. This CDR3 is built from 15 residues. Germline V gene lookup returns CDR1 SGHNT and CDR2 YYREEE (reference sequence).

As concerns this clone: An end of the junction does not agree with germline; a read error may underlie this. The CDR3 sequence is CASSSTGVGF. As DNA, the CDR3 is TGTGCCAGCAGCTCGACAGGGGTTGGCTTC. V is TRBV7-3 and J is TRBJ2-7, with TRBD1 identical over 8 bases. The germline V gene has CDR1 SGHTA and CDR2 FQGTGA. The CDR3 contains 10 residues.